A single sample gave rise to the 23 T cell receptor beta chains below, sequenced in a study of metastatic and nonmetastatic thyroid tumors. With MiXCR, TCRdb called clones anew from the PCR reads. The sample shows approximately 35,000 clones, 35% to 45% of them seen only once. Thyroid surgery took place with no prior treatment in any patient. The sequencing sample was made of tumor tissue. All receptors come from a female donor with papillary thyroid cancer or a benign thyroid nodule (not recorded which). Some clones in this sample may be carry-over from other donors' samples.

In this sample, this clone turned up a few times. For the CDR3, the DNA is TGTGCCAGCACCAATTCAGGCTATGGCTACACCTTC. Its translation is CASTNSGYGYTF. The V and J genes are TRBV6-1 and TRBJ1-2; D remains ambiguous. Trimming pared 7 bases from V and 4 bases from J, leaving 10 bases between. Germline-derived CDR1 and CDR2 are MNHNS and SASEGT. The CDR3 is made up of 12 amino acids.

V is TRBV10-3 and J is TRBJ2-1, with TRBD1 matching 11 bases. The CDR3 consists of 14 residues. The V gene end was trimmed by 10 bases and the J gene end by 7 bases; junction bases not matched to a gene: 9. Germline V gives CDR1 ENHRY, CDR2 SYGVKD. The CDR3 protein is CATAWDRGWNEQFF. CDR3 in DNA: TGTGCCACCGCATGGGACAGGGGGTGGAATGAGCAGTTCTTC.

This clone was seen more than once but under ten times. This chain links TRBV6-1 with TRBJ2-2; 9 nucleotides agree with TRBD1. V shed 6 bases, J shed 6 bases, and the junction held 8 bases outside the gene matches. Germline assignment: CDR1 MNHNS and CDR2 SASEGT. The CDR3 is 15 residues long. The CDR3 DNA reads TGTGCCAGCAGGGTACAGGGGGCCGGATCCGGGGAGCTGTTTTTT. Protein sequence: CASRVQGAGSGELFF.

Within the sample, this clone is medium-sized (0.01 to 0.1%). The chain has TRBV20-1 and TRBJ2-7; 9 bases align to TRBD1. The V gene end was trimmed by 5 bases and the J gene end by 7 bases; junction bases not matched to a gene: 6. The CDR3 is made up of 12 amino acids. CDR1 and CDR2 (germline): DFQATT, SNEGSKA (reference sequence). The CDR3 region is CSAWDRDFEQYF. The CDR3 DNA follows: TGCAGTGCTTGGGACAGGGACTTTGAGCAGTACTTC.

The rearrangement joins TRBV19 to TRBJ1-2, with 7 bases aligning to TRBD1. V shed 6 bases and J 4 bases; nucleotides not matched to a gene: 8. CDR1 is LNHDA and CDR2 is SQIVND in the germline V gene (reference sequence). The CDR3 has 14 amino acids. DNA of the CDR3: TGTGCCAGTAGCCTGACAGGGATGAGCTATGGCTACACCTTC. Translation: CASSLTGMSYGYTF.

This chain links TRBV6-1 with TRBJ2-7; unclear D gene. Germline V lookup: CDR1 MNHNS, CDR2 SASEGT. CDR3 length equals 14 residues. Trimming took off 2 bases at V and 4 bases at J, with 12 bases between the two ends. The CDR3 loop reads CASSELLIRYEQYF. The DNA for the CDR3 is TGTGCCAGCAGTGAACTCCTCATACGATACGAGCAGTACTTC.

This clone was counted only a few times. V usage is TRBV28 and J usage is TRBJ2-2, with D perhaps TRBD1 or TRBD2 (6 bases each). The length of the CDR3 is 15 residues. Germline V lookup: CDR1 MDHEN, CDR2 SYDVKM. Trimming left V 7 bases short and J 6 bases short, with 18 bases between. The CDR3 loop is CASTTGGASPGELFF. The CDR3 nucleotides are TGTGCCAGCACTACCGGGGGCGCGTCCCCCGGGGAGCTGTTTTTT.

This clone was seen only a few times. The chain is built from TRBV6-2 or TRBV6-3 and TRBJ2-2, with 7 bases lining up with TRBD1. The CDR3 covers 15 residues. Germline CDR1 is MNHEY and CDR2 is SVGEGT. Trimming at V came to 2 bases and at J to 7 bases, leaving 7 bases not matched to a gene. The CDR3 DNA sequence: TGTGCCAGCAGTTACGGAAACAGGGGCGGCGGGGAGCTGTTTTTT. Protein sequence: CASSYGNRGGGELFF.

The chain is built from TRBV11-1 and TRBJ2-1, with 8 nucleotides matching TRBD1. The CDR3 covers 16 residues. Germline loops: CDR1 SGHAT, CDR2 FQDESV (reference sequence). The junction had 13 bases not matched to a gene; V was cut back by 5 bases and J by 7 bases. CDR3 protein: CASSTRTGTVRNEQFF. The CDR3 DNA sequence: TGTGCCAGCAGCACCCGGACAGGGACCGTTAGGAATGAGCAGTTCTTC.

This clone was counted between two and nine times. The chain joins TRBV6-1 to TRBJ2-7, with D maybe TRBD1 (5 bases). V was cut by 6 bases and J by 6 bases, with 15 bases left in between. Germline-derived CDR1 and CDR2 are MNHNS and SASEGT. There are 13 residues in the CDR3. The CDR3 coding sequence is TGTGCCAGCAGAACCTACAGGTCCAGCGAGCAGTACTTC. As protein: CASRTYRSSEQYF.

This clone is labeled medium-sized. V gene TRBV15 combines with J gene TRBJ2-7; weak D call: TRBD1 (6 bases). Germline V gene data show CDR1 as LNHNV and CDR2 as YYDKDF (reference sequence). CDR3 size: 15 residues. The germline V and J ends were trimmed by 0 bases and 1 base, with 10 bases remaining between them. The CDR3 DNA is TGTGCCACCAGCAGAGATCGAGGACAGTCCTACGAGCAGTACTTC. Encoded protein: CATSRDRGQSYEQYF.

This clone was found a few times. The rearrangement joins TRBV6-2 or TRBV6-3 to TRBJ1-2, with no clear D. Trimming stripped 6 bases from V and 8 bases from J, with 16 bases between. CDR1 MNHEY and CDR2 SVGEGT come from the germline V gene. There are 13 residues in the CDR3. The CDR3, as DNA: TGTGCCAGCAGCTCCTCCGGCCACCGGGGCTACACCTTC. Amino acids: CASSSSGHRGYTF.

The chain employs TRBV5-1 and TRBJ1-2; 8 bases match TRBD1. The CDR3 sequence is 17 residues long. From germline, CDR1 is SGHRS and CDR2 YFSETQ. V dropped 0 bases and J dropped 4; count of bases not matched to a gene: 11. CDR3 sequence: CASSLEEGQGAVYGYTF. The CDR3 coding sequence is TGCGCCAGCAGCTTGGAAGAAGGGCAGGGGGCTGTCTATGGCTACACCTTC.

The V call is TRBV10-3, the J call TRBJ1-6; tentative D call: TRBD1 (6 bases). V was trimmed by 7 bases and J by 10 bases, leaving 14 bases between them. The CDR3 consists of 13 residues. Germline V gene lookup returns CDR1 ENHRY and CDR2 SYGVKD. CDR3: CAITLGGGSPLHF. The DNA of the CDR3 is TGTGCCATCACCCTGGGGGGCGGGTCACCCCTCCACTTT.

The CDR3 nucleotides read TGTGCCAGTAGTATAGTTAACAGTTACGAGCAGTACTTC. This gives the protein CASSIVNSYEQYF. The chain carries TRBV19 and TRBJ2-7; D remains unclear. The CDR3 is 13 residues long. Germline V gene data show CDR1 as LNHDA and CDR2 as SQIVND (reference sequence). The V end lost 1 base, the J end lost 4 bases, and 8 bases lay between the germline ends.

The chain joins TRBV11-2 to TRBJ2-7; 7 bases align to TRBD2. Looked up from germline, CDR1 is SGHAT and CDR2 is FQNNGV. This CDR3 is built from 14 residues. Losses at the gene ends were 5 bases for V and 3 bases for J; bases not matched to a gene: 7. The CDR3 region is CASSPSGDRYEQYF. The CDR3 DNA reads TGTGCCAGCAGCCCGAGCGGGGACCGCTACGAGCAGTACTTC.

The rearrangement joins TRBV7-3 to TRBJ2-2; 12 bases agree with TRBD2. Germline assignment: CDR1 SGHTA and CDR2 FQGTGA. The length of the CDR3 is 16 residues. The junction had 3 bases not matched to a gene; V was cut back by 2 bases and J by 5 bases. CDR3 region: CASSLLAGGQTGELFF. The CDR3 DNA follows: TGTGCCAGCAGCTTACTAGCGGGAGGGCAAACCGGGGAGCTGTTTTTT.

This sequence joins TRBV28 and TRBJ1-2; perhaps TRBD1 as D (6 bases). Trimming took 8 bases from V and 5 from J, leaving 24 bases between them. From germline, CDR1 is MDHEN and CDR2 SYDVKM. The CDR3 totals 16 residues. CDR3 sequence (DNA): TGTGCCAGCGCGGGCCCCCACGAAGACAGGATATATGGCTACACCTTC. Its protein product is CASAGPHEDRIYGYTF.

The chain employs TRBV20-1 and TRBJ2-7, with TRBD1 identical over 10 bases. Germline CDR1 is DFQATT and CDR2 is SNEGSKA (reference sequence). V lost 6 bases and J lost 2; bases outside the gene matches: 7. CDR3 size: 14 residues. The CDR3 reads CSALTGTGAYEQYF. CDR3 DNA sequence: TGCAGTGCCCTTACCGGGACAGGGGCCTACGAGCAGTACTTC.

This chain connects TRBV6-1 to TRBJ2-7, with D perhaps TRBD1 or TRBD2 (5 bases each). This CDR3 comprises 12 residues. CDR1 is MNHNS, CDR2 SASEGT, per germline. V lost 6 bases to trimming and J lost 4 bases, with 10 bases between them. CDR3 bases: TGTGCCAGCAGCGGGGCCTTATACGAGCAGTACTTC. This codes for CASSGALYEQYF.

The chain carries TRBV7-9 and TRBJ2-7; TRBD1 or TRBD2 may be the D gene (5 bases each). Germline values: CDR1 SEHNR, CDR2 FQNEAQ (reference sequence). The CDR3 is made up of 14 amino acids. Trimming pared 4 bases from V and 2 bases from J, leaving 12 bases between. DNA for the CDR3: TGTGCCAGCAGCTCTCCGGGACCTGCCTACGAGCAGTACTTC. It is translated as CASSSPGPAYEQYF.

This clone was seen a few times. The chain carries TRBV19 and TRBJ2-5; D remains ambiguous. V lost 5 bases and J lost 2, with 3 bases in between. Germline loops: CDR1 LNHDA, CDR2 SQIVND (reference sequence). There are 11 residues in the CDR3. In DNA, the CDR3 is TGTGCCAGTAGTGTTCAAGAGACCCAGTACTTC. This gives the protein CASSVQETQYF.

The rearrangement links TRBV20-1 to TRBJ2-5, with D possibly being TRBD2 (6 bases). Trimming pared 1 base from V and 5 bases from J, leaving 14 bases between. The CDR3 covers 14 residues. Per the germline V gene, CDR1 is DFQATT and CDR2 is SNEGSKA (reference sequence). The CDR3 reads CSARASRDVETQYF. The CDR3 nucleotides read TGCAGTGCTAGAGCCTCGCGGGACGTCGAGACCCAGTACTTC.